This T cell receptor (beta chain) comes out of a study of early T cells in non-severe SARS-CoV-2 infection. On the study more broadly: The chains were unpaired, and the sequenced material was bulk RNA from unsorted whole blood. Study-level points and caveats: Anti-spike CD8 responses were favored in VDJdb matching, and private and CD4 specificities were missed.

Per germline, CDR1 DFQATT and CDR2 SNEGSKA (reference sequence). CDR3 length equals 15 residues. Trimming removed 3 bases at V and 0 bases at J, with 14 bases between. Unique molecular identifiers were attached to individual cDNA molecules. TCRdb reanalysed the 5' RACE reads using MiXCR and keeps one entry per CDR3 protein. Among 97,000 or so distinct CDR3 sequences listed, roughly 11% were seen once. This clonotype was seen at least ten times. Its specificity is not known. The TCR originated in an adult who was a healthcare worker with PCR-confirmed SARS-CoV-2 infection or an uninfected control (not recorded which). The V gene is TRBV20-1, the J gene TRBJ1-2; D remains ambiguous. Sequencing used whole blood, obtained at baseline. In nucleotides, the CDR3 is TGCAGTGCTAGTATTTCGTGGGCCCCTAACTATGGCTACACCTTC. Protein product: CSASISWAPNYGYTF.